These 26 T cell receptor beta chains came from one sample sequenced in a study of T cells in Graves' hyperthyroidism and ophthalmopathy. RNA transcripts yielded amplified TCR beta CDR3 regions. HTBI primers were employed in a first-round RT-PCR of the TCR CDR3. TCRdb called the multiplex PCR reads again in MiXCR, with one record for every CDR3 protein. The top ten clones hold approximately 8.4% of a sample with fewer than 900,000 distinct CDR3 sequences, about a sixth of them seen once. Sequencing was performed on blood. These receptor sequences come from a young man with Graves' hyperthyroidism.

Many counts were recorded for this clonotype. The V call is TRBV7-3, the J call TRBJ2-1, with 8 nucleotides matching TRBD2. With V trimmed by 4 bases and J by 0 bases, 11 bases remained unmatched. Germline assignment: CDR1 SGHTA and CDR2 FQGTGA. The CDR3 loop spans 18 amino acids. CDR3 amino acids: CASSSPRLAGTSYNEQFF. In DNA, the CDR3 is TGTGCCAGCAGCTCACCCCGGCTAGCGGGTACCTCCTACAATGAGCAGTTCTTC.

The J gene is TRBJ2-7, the V gene TRBV4-1; 7 positions match TRBD2. Germline V lookup: CDR1 MGHRA, CDR2 YSYEKL. The V segment lost 0 bases and the J segment 1 base; nucleotides outside the gene matches: 12. The CDR3 runs to 18 residues. The DNA for the CDR3 is TGCGCCAGCAGCCAAGACTGGGCGGCTAGCGGAGTATCCTACGAGCAGTACTTC. Protein product: CASSQDWAASGVSYEQYF.

This clonotype was picked up many times. V and J are TRBV11-2 and TRBJ2-5; D is uncertain. The CDR3 has 14 residues. Between the trimmed V and J ends, which lost 2 bases and 4 bases, there was a span of 11 bases. Germline loops: CDR1 SGHAT, CDR2 FQNNGV. The CDR3 loop reads CASSLTSDPETQYF. CDR3 sequence (DNA): TGTGCCAGCAGCTTAACATCCGACCCAGAGACCCAGTACTTC.

This clonotype was counted at least ten times. The gene calls are TRBV2 and TRBJ1-5; D uncertain. Germline V gene data show CDR1 as SNHLY and CDR2 as FYNNEI. CDR3 length: 16 amino acids. V gave up 6 bases and J gave up 3 bases, with 18 bases separating them. The CDR3 sequence is CASSGTPDGFNQPQHF. The CDR3, as DNA: TGTGCCAGCAGCGGAACCCCGGACGGTTTCAATCAGCCCCAGCATTTT.

The rearrangement joins TRBV28 to TRBJ1-4, with 8 bases lining up with TRBD1. The CDR3 runs 16 residues. J lost 5 bases, V lost 4 bases, and 9 bases had no gene match. Germline-derived CDR1 and CDR2 are MDHEN and SYDVKM. As DNA, the CDR3 is TGTGCCAGCAGTTCCGACCGACAGGGGCTAAATGAAAAACTGTTTTTT. The encoded protein is CASSSDRQGLNEKLFF.

This clonotype showed up many times. The V call is TRBV28, the J call TRBJ2-3; TRBD1 matches at 9 bases. CDR1 MDHEN and CDR2 SYDVKM come from the germline V gene. Losses at the gene ends were 6 bases for V and 5 bases for J; bases not matched to a gene: 12. The CDR3 has 16 residues. Here the CDR3 reads CASSLTDRGGRDTQYF. In DNA form, the CDR3 reads TGTGCCAGCAGCCTTACGGACAGGGGAGGTCGAGATACGCAGTATTTT.

This clonotype was seen ten or more times. The rearrangement joins TRBV11-2 to TRBJ2-1, with 8 positions matching TRBD2. Looked up from germline, CDR1 is SGHAT and CDR2 is FQNNGV. The CDR3 length is 16 residues. V dropped 5 bases and J dropped 8; count of bases not matched to a gene: 14. The CDR3 is CASSDGGGHGDDEQFF. The CDR3 region has the DNA TGTGCCAGCAGCGACGGGGGGGGTCATGGGGACGATGAGCAGTTCTTC.

This clonotype showed up many times. The V gene is TRBV2, the J gene TRBJ2-7; D may match TRBD1 or TRBD2 (7 bases each). Looked up from germline, CDR1 is SNHLY and CDR2 is FYNNEI. The germline V and J ends were trimmed by 7 bases and 2 bases, with 15 bases remaining between them. The CDR3 contains 14 residues. CDR3 sequence (DNA): TGTGCCAGCACCCCAGGGGGGGTCCCCTACGAGCAGTACTTC. This translates into CASTPGGVPYEQYF.

J is TRBJ1-1 and V is TRBV2; 9 nucleotides align to TRBD1. Germline V gene lookup returns CDR1 SNHLY and CDR2 FYNNEI. The CDR3 length is 16 residues. The junction had 9 bases not matched to a gene; V was cut back by 6 bases and J by 1 base. The CDR3 region is CASREGQGRGNTEAFF. DNA of the CDR3: TGTGCCAGCAGAGAGGGACAGGGCCGGGGGAACACTGAAGCTTTCTTT. The full variable domain, with the rest looked up from reference TRBV2 and TRBJ1-1, is EPEVTQTPSHQVTQMGQEVILRCVPISNHLYFYWYRQILGQKVEFLVSFYNNEISEKSEIFDDQFSVERPDGSNFTLKIRSTKLEDSAMYFCASREGQGRGNTEAFFGQGTRLTVV.

This clonotype was seen only once. Possible read error: a much larger clone is one base away. This chain's CDR3 is CASPATSESYNKQFF. The CDR3 DNA sequence: TGTGCCAGTCCGGCTACTAGCGAGTCCTACAATAAGCAGTTCTTC. The chain employs TRBV2 and TRBJ2-1, with 7 bases aligning to TRBD2. The length of the CDR3 is 15 residues. Germline V CDR1 and CDR2: SNHLY, FYNNEI.

This clonotype turned up a few times. The chain couples TRBV19 to TRBJ2-7; the match to TRBD1 covers 9 bases. The CDR3 has 14 residues. The ends lost 9 bases at V and 2 bases at J; junction bases unmatched: 8. CDR1 is LNHDA, CDR2 SQIVND, per germline (reference sequence). The DNA of the CDR3 is TGTGCCAGCACTGTCGGGACAGGGACCTACGAGCAGTACTTC. Amino acids: CASTVGTGTYEQYF.

The sample holds a few counts of this clonotype. The chain recombines TRBV19 with TRBJ2-7; perhaps TRBD1 as D (6 bases). V shed 2 bases and J shed 3 bases, with 11 bases lying between them. The germline CDR1 and CDR2 sequences are LNHDA and SQIVND (reference sequence). CDR3 size: 14 residues. CDR3 DNA: TGTGCCAGTAGTATAAGCAGGGGCGACTACGAGCAGTACTTC. Its translation: CASSISRGDYEQYF.

This clonotype has just a few counts. J is TRBJ2-2 and V is TRBV15; TRBD1 might be the D (6 bases). Germline CDR1 LNHNV, CDR2 YYDKDF (reference sequence). Trimming left V 5 bases short and J 5 bases short, with 12 bases between. The CDR3 is 14 residues long. The DNA of the CDR3 is TGTGCCACCAGCCTCCTACAGGGTACCGGGGAGCTGTTTTTT. It yields the protein CATSLLQGTGELFF.

This clonotype was picked up many times. This chain connects TRBV2 to TRBJ2-5; 13 nucleotides line up with TRBD2. The CDR3 consists of 15 residues. V trimming: 6 bases; J trimming: 2 bases; junction bases outside the gene matches: 3. CDR1 SNHLY and CDR2 FYNNEI come from the germline V gene. The CDR3 region has the DNA TGTGCCAGCAGGAAGGGACTAGCGGGACAAGAGACCCAGTACTTC. It is translated as CASRKGLAGQETQYF.

The chain couples TRBV7-2 to TRBJ1-4; D unresolved. V lost 3 bases and J 6 bases, leaving 11 bases between the germline ends. The CDR3 sequence is 14 residues long. Germline V gene sequence: CDR1 SGHTA, CDR2 FQGNSA. CDR3 residues: CASSFVSSDEKLFF. CDR3 nucleotides: TGTGCCAGCAGCTTCGTTAGCTCGGATGAAAAACTGTTTTTT.

This clonotype was picked up many times. The chain is built from TRBV20-1 and TRBJ2-1; no clear D gene. This CDR3 comprises 10 residues. The V end lost 1 base, the J end lost 8 bases, and 3 bases lay between the germline ends. CDR1 is DFQATT, CDR2 SNEGSKA, per germline (reference sequence). The CDR3 coding sequence is TGCAGTGCTAGAGGGTATGAGCAGTTCTTC. It is translated as CSARGYEQFF.

In its sample, this clonotype was seen many times. The chain carries TRBV6-2 or TRBV6-3 and TRBJ2-7; no reliable D call. The CDR3 has 14 residues. Trimming took 6 bases from V and 5 from J, leaving 17 bases between them. CDR1 is MNHEY and CDR2 is SVGEGT in the germline V gene. CDR3 sequence (DNA): TGTGCCAGCAGCAATTCTCTAGGTGGACACGAGCAGTACTTC. It is translated as CASSNSLGGHEQYF.

The chain employs TRBV14 and TRBJ2-7; the D gene is possibly TRBD2 (6 bases). V was pared by 3 bases and J by 1 base, with 13 bases between. Germline CDR1 is SGHDN and CDR2 is FVKESK. The CDR3 sequence is 15 residues long. CDR3 amino acids: CASSHRDGGSYEQYF. CDR3 in DNA: TGTGCCAGCAGCCATCGGGACGGGGGTTCCTACGAGCAGTACTTC.

This clonotype was counted only a few times. The chain combines TRBV3-1 with TRBJ2-2; TRBD2 agrees at 8 bases. Unmatched junction bases numbered 9, after V lost 3 bases and J lost 0 bases. This CDR3 has 18 amino acids. The germline CDR1 and CDR2 sequences are LGHDT and YNNKEL (reference sequence). The CDR3 DNA follows: TGTGCCAGCAGCCATTACCTGGGACTAGGTACGAACACCGGGGAGCTGTTTTTT. Translated: CASSHYLGLGTNTGELFF.

In this sample, this clonotype turned up many times. The J gene is TRBJ1-1, the V gene TRBV3-1; TRBD1 is a possible D gene (6 bases). Looked up from germline, CDR1 is LGHDT and CDR2 is YNNKEL (reference sequence). Between the trimmed V and J ends, which lost 3 bases and 3 bases, there was a span of 11 bases. CDR3 length equals 14 residues. The CDR3 region has the DNA TGTGCCAGCAGCCAGGGGGCATTGGACACTGAAGCTTTCTTT. Amino acid sequence: CASSQGALDTEAFF. The full variable domain, with the rest looked up from reference TRBV3-1 and TRBJ1-1, is DTAVSQTPKYLVTQMGNDKSIKCEQNLGHDTMYWYKQDSKKFLKIMFSYNNKELIINETVPNRFSPKSPDKAHLNLHINSLELGDSAVYFCASSQGALDTEAFFGQGTRLTVV.

The genes are TRBV19 and TRBJ2-7, with 9 bases aligning to TRBD1. Germline V gene sequence: CDR1 LNHDA, CDR2 SQIVND (reference sequence). Unmatched junction bases numbered 11, after V lost 5 bases and J lost 3 bases. This CDR3 is 16 amino acids long. DNA of the CDR3: TGTGCCAGTAGTGACCCCGGGACAGGGCACCTCTACGAGCAGTACTTC. It yields the protein CASSDPGTGHLYEQYF.

This clonotype was counted ten times or more. CDR3 bases: TGTGCCAGCAGCTTTAAGGGATTGAACACTGAAGCTTTCTTT. Its translation: CASSFKGLNTEAFF. This chain joins TRBV11-2 and TRBJ1-1; D remains unclear. This CDR3 has 14 residues. Trimming left V 3 bases short and J 0 bases short, with 8 bases between. Germline V gene lookup returns CDR1 SGHAT and CDR2 FQNNGV. The full variable domain, completed using reference TRBV11-2 and TRBJ1-1, is EAGVAQSPRYKIIEKRQSVAFWCNPISGHATLYWYQQILGQGPKLLIQFQNNGVVDDSQLPKDRFSAERLKGVDSTLKIQPAKLEDSAVYLCASSFKGLNTEAFFGQGTRLTVV.

This rearrangement joins TRBV6-1 to TRBJ2-3; TRBD2 matches 7 bases. The germline V gene encodes CDR1 MNHNS and CDR2 SASEGT. The trim removed 6 bases at V and 4 bases at J, leaving 16 bases unmatched. The CDR3 spans 17 residues. The CDR3 here is CASSQRFASGAPDTQYF. DNA for the CDR3: TGTGCCAGCAGCCAACGATTCGCTAGCGGAGCCCCAGATACGCAGTATTTT.

With regard to this clonotype: This may arise from a read error, as a much more abundant clone is one base away. This chain links TRBV7-9 with TRBJ2-7; D is tentatively TRBD1 or TRBD2 (5 bases each). The CDR3 contains 13 residues. Trimming took off 8 bases at V and 0 bases at J, with 11 bases between the two ends. Germline-derived CDR1 and CDR2 are SEHNR and FQNEAQ (reference sequence). The CDR3 coding sequence is TGTGCCAGCTCCGGGGCACTCTCCTACGAGCAGTACTTC. This encodes CASSGALSYEQYF. Using reference TRBV7-9 and TRBJ2-7 for the parts outside the CDR3, the full variable domain is DTGVSQNPRHKITKRGQNVTFRCDPISEHNRLYWYRQTLGQGPEFLTYFQNEAQLEKSRLLSDRFSAERPKGSFSTLEIQRTEQGDSAMYLCASSGALSYEQYFGPGTRLTVT.

This clonotype was observed a handful of times. This sequence joins TRBV15 and TRBJ1-6; D is uncertain. Trimming took 3 bases from V and 6 from J, leaving 6 bases between them. CDR1 LNHNV and CDR2 YYDKDF come from the germline V gene (reference sequence). The CDR3 sequence is 13 residues long. DNA for the CDR3: TGTGCCACCAGCAGGTTCGGTAATTCACCCCTCCACTTT. Translation: CATSRFGNSPLHF. Drawing the rest from reference TRBV15 and TRBJ1-6, the complete variable domain is DAMVIQNPRYQVTQFGKPVTLSCSQTLNHNVMYWYQQKSSQAPKLLFHYYDKDFNNEADTPDNFQSRRPNTSFCFLDIRSPGLGDTAMYLCATSRFGNSPLHFGNGTRLTVT.

This clonotype was recorded many times. J is TRBJ2-1 and V is TRBV12-3 or TRBV12-4, with D perhaps matching TRBD2 (5 bases). This CDR3 contains 14 residues. V was shortened by 8 bases and J by 3 bases, with 14 bases between the two germline ends. CDR3 nucleotides: TGTGCCAGCTCAGCGGACCGAGTCTACAATGAGCAGTTCTTC. Its translation is CASSADRVYNEQFF.